These 29 T cell receptor beta chains originate from one sample sequenced in a study of molecular identifiers for immune sequencing clone quantification. TCRdb ran MiXCR on the PCR reads and lists one entry per CDR3 protein. Counted here are about 100,000 distinct CDR3 sequences, around a third occurring once; the ten biggest clones make up about 4.2%. The sequenced sample was naive CD8+ T cells from blood, with Jurkat cell RNA spiked in. Subset of the sample: FACS-sorted CD8+CD4-CCR7+CD45RA+ naive T cells. The receptors were sampled from a human donor in good health. Some libraries in this study had Jurkat cell RNA spiked in.

Worth noting for this clonotype: This may be a read error, as it is one base from a much larger clone. The genes are TRBV5-1 and TRBJ2-7; D gene ambiguous. The CDR3 spans 12 residues. V was shortened by 4 bases and J by 5 bases, with 10 bases between the two germline ends. Germline V gene sequence: CDR1 SGHRS, CDR2 YFSETQ. The CDR3: CASSEDANEQYF. In DNA, the CDR3 is TGCGCCAGCAGCGAGGACGCCAACGAGCAGTACTTC.

The chain carries TRBV27 and TRBJ1-5; D remains unclear. The CDR3 spans 15 residues. Germline V gene lookup returns CDR1 MNHEY and CDR2 SMNVEV (reference sequence). V dropped 5 bases and J dropped 2 bases, with 13 bases sitting between them. CDR3 DNA: TGTGCCAGCAGTACTCGGGGTGGGGGCAATCAGCCCCAGCATTTT. Encoded protein: CASSTRGGGNQPQHF.

On this clonotype: This could be a read error, since a much larger clone is one nucleotide away. J is TRBJ1-5 and V is TRBV6-2 or TRBV6-3; no definite D call. This CDR3 region has 11 residues. Germline lookup yields CDR1 MNHEY and CDR2 SVGEGT. The CDR3 DNA is TGTGTCAGCAGATCAAATCAGCCCCAGCATTTT. Its protein is CVSRSNQPQHF.

This clonotype was counted only a few times. The chain joins TRBV21-1 to TRBJ1-6. TRBV21-1 is a pseudogene. The CDR3 is made up of 13 amino acids. CDR3 bases: TGTGCCAGCGGGAGGGCTTTAAATTCACCCCTCCACTTT. This encodes CASGRALNSPLHF.

This clonotype occurred many times. This sequence joins TRBV2 and TRBJ2-1; 9 nucleotides agree with TRBD1. Losses at the gene ends were 1 base for V and 6 bases for J; bases not matched to a gene: 1. The CDR3 has 14 amino acids. Germline lookup yields CDR1 SNHLY and CDR2 FYNNEI. CDR3 amino acids: CASSEETGGNEQFF. The CDR3 DNA reads as TGTGCCAGCAGTGAAGAGACAGGGGGCAATGAGCAGTTCTTC.

Comments on this clonotype: This may arise from a read error, as a much more abundant clone is one base away. The gene calls are TRBV27 and TRBJ2-3; D possibly corresponds to TRBD1 (5 bases). Trimming removed 7 bases at V and 8 bases at J, with 10 bases between. The CDR3 length is 11 residues. From germline, CDR1 is MNHEY and CDR2 SMNVEV (reference sequence). CDR3 amino acids: CASIGAVTQYF. DNA of the CDR3: TGTGCCAGCATTGGGGCAGTTACGCAGTATTTT.

Points on this clonotype: One end of the junction does not line up with germline, which may come from a read error. The V call is TRBV28, the J call TRBJ2-3, with D possibly being TRBD2 (6 bases). Germline CDR1 is MDHEN and CDR2 is SYDVKM. The CDR3 has 15 residues. The CDR3: CASTFLSGPADTRYF. In DNA form, the CDR3 reads TGTGCCAGCACATTCCTAAGCGGGCCGGCAGATACGCGGTATTTT.

This clonotype was detected only a few times. V and J are TRBV12-3 or TRBV12-4 and TRBJ1-1, with 8 bases identical to TRBD1. V trimming: 5 bases; J trimming: 9 bases; junction bases outside the gene matches: 5. The CDR3 is made up of 12 amino acids. The CDR3: CASSPGTGKAFF. As DNA, the CDR3 is TGTGCCAGCAGTCCCGGGACAGGTAAAGCTTTCTTT.

The chain is built from TRBV3-2 and TRBJ2-6; the table calls TRBD1, which could not be checked here. TRBV3-2 is assigned pseudogene status. This CDR3 has 21 residues. The CDR3 loop reads CASSQGAWGAYLQSGANVLTF. CDR3 coding DNA: TGTGCCAGCAGCCAAGGGGCGTGGGGGGCGTACCTACAATCTGGGGCCAACGTCCTGACTTTC.

This rearrangement joins TRBV7-8 to TRBJ2-2; D might be TRBD1 or TRBD2, each matching 5 bases. Deletions cut 5 bases from V and 3 bases from J, with 13 bases between. There are 15 residues in the CDR3. CDR1 and CDR2 from the germline V gene are SGHVS and FQNEAQ. CDR3 region: CASSPRVGDTGELFF. The CDR3 DNA reads as TGTGCCAGCAGCCCCCGGGTGGGGGACACCGGGGAGCTGTTTTTT.

This clonotype occurred many times. This CDR3 reads CSVASRAILPDTQYF. The CDR3 coding sequence is TGCAGCGTCGCAAGCCGGGCCATCCTCCCAGATACGCAGTATTTT. This chain connects TRBV29-1 to TRBJ2-3; D is undetermined. Deletions cut 6 bases from V and 4 bases from J, with 20 bases between. Germline lookup yields CDR1 SQVTM and CDR2 ANQGSEA. The CDR3 consists of 15 residues.

The sample holds one count of this clonotype. The V call is TRBV28, the J call TRBJ2-7, with 8 bases matching TRBD2. After removal of 11 bases from V and 0 bases from J, the junction contained 12 bases not matched to a gene. CDR1 is MDHEN and CDR2 is SYDVKM in the germline V gene. This CDR3 has 15 residues. The CDR3 protein is CASSFRGGTSYEQYF. For the CDR3, the DNA is TGTGCCTCATCTTTTCGCGGGGGGACCTCCTACGAGCAGTACTTC. The full variable domain, with the rest looked up from reference TRBV28 and TRBJ2-7, is DVKVTQSSRYLVKRTGEKVFLECVQDMDHENMFWYRQDPGLGLRLIYFSYDVKMKEKGDIPEGYSVSREKKERFSLILESASTNQTSMYLCASSFRGGTSYEQYFGPGTRLTVT.

V gene TRBV7-8 combines with J gene TRBJ2-7, with D perhaps TRBD2 (6 bases). Germline CDR1 is SGHVS and CDR2 is FQNEAQ. This CDR3 spans 14 amino acids. V lost 5 bases, J lost 2 bases, and 13 bases lay in between. The CDR3 loop reads CASSGGFNTYEQYF. CDR3 DNA: TGTGCCAGCAGCGGAGGGTTTAACACCTACGAGCAGTACTTC. Combining the CDR3 with reference TRBV7-8 and TRBJ2-7 gives the whole variable domain GAGVSQSPRYKVAKRGQDVALRCDPISGHVSLFWYQQALGQGPEFLTYFQNEAQLDKSGLPSDRFFAERPEGSVSTLKIQRTQQEDSAVYLCASSGGFNTYEQYFGPGTRLTVT.

Of note for this clonotype: One base away lies a much larger clone, so this may be a sequencing read error. The chain uses TRBV7-9 and TRBJ2-7; 7 bases align to TRBD1. The germline CDR1 and CDR2 sequences are SEHNR and FQNEAQ (reference sequence). The CDR3 has 13 residues. The CDR3 sequence is CASSRDSIHEQNF. Written as DNA, the CDR3 is TGTGCCAGCAGCAGGGACAGTATCCACGAGCAGAACTTC.

This clonotype was seen a handful of times. The V gene is TRBV7-2, the J gene TRBJ2-1, with 14 bases aligning to TRBD2. Germline V gene lookup returns CDR1 SGHTA and CDR2 FQGNSA. Trimming cost V 3 bases and J 0 bases; bases outside gene matches: 10. This CDR3 spans 20 amino acids. CDR3 residues: CASSFEGLAGAPSSYNEQFF. In nucleotides, the CDR3 is TGTGCCAGCAGCTTCGAGGGACTAGCGGGAGCCCCCAGCTCCTACAATGAGCAGTTCTTC.

This clonotype came up many times. The V and J genes are TRBV5-4 and TRBJ2-7; TRBD1 matches at 7 bases. Trimming at V came to 3 bases and at J to 2 bases, leaving 5 bases not matched to a gene. The CDR3 contains 14 residues. Looked up from germline, CDR1 is SGHNT and CDR2 is YYREEE (reference sequence). The CDR3 here is CASSYGQAAYEQYF. CDR3 bases: TGTGCCAGCAGCTACGGACAGGCGGCCTACGAGCAGTACTTC.

Details on this clonotype: Being one base from a much bigger clone, this may be a read error. This rearrangement joins TRBV7-6 to TRBJ1-5; the D is unclear. CDR3 size: 15 residues. Germline V gene data show CDR1 as SGHVS and CDR2 as FNYEAQ. V was trimmed by 4 bases and J by 7 bases, leaving 17 bases between them. Here the CDR3 DNA reads TGTGCCAGCAGCTCCGCATCCAGGAGAGGCCAGCCCCAGCATTTT. Protein: CASSSASRRGQPQHF.

This clonotype was observed a few times. The J gene is TRBJ2-3, the V gene TRBV20-1; 9 positions match TRBD2. Per germline, CDR1 DFQATT and CDR2 SNEGSKA (reference sequence). The CDR3 covers 15 residues. The CDR3 reads CSQAPSGTSTDTQYF. CDR3 bases: TGCAGCCAAGCCCCTAGCGGGACTAGCACAGATACGCAGTATTTT.

This rearrangement joins TRBV6-5 to TRBJ2-7; D perhaps matches TRBD1 (5 bases). Looked up from germline, CDR1 is MNHEY and CDR2 is SVGAGI. The CDR3 spans 14 residues. Between the trimmed V and J ends, which lost 5 bases and 2 bases, there was a span of 13 bases. The CDR3 here is CASSKQGRTYEQYF. CDR3 nucleotide sequence: TGTGCCAGCAGTAAGCAGGGAAGGACCTACGAGCAGTACTTC.

This clonotype was seen a handful of times. The rearrangement joins TRBV4-3 to TRBJ2-7; D remains ambiguous. The CDR3 contains 15 residues. Germline loops: CDR1 LGHNA, CDR2 YSLEER. The V end lost 3 bases, the J end lost 5 bases, and 17 bases lay between the germline ends. CDR3 in amino acids: CASSHGLATLNEQYF. Here the CDR3 DNA reads TGCGCCAGCAGCCACGGCCTTGCGACTCTCAACGAGCAGTACTTC.

This clonotype was seen only a few times. J is TRBJ2-1 and V is TRBV4-1; TRBD1 matches 8 bases. J gave up 6 bases and V 5 bases, and 0 bases lay outside the gene matches. The CDR3 extends over 12 amino acids. Germline CDR1 reads MGHRA; CDR2 reads YSYEKL. The CDR3: CASSDRGNEQFF. The CDR3 bases are TGCGCCAGCAGCGACAGGGGCAATGAGCAGTTCTTC.

The chain combines TRBV7-8 with TRBJ2-1, with 9 bases lining up with TRBD1. J gave up 7 bases and V 2 bases, and 9 bases lay outside the gene matches. Germline CDR1 is SGHVS and CDR2 is FQNEAQ. This CDR3 is 16 amino acids long. The CDR3 bases are TGTGCCAGCAGCTTACACCGGGACAGGGTAGCAAATGAGCAGTTCTTC. Its protein product is CASSLHRDRVANEQFF.

This clonotype has more than one count but fewer than ten. This sequence joins TRBV23-1 and TRBJ2-1, with 8 bases lining up with TRBD1. TRBV23-1 is given ORF status, its function remaining uncertain. The CDR3 extends over 17 amino acids. V lost 4 bases and J lost 0; bases outside the gene matches: 8. In nucleotides, the CDR3 is TGCGCCAGCAGTCCTACAGGGACAGGCCGCTCCTACAATGAGCAGTTCTTC. Residues: CASSPTGTGRSYNEQFF.

The rearrangement links TRBV12-3 or TRBV12-4 to TRBJ2-1, with TRBD1 matching over 7 bases. The CDR3 is made up of 14 amino acids. The V and J ends lost 3 bases and 6 bases, in that order; junction bases with no gene match: 5. The CDR3 bases are TGTGCCAGCAGTTTTTCGGCAGGGGGCAATGAGCAGTTCTTC. Encoded protein: CASSFSAGGNEQFF.

The chain uses TRBV7-8 and TRBJ1-2; weak D call: TRBD1 (5 bases). Deletions cut 1 base from V and 5 bases from J, with 11 bases between. Germline CDR1 reads SGHVS; CDR2 reads FQNEAQ. The CDR3 is 14 residues long. CDR3 sequence (DNA): TGTGCCAGCAGCTTAGACGCAGGGATATATGGCTACACCTTC. Amino acid sequence: CASSLDAGIYGYTF. The full variable domain, completed using reference TRBV7-8 and TRBJ1-2, is GAGVSQSPRYKVAKRGQDVALRCDPISGHVSLFWYQQALGQGPEFLTYFQNEAQLDKSGLPSDRFFAERPEGSVSTLKIQRTQQEDSAVYLCASSLDAGIYGYTFGSGTRLTVV.

This clonotype came up many times. The junction and the germline gene differ at one end; a read error may be behind it. The V gene is TRBV2, the J gene TRBJ2-5; D perhaps matches TRBD2 (5 bases). The CDR3 sequence is 15 residues long. Germline CDR1 SNHLY, CDR2 FYNNEI. As DNA, the CDR3 is TGTGCCAGCAACCGGGCGCTGGGGAGCCAACAGACCCAGTACTTC. It translates to CASNRALGSQQTQYF.

The chain has TRBV6-2 or TRBV6-3 and TRBJ2-1, with D unclear. Deletions cut 2 bases from V and 7 bases from J, with 6 bases between. Germline-derived CDR1 and CDR2 are MNHEY and SVGEGT. The CDR3 extends over 12 amino acids. CDR3 nucleotide sequence: TGTGCCAGCAGTTACCCTAATAATGAGCAGTTCTTC. It translates to CASSYPNNEQFF.

The chain carries TRBV6-2 or TRBV6-3 and TRBJ2-7; TRBD2 matches 11 bases. The V and J ends lost 7 bases and 5 bases, in that order; junction bases with no gene match: 10. Germline V gene lookup returns CDR1 MNHEY and CDR2 SVGEGT. The CDR3 length is 15 residues. The CDR3 is CASNPVTSGSNEQYF. DNA for the CDR3: TGTGCCAGCAACCCGGTCACTAGCGGGAGTAACGAGCAGTACTTC.

This clonotype was counted a few times. An end of the junction differs from the germline gene, which may be a read error. The chain is built from TRBV5-4 and TRBJ1-1; D gene ambiguous. Germline lookup yields CDR1 SGHNT and CDR2 YYREEE (reference sequence). This CDR3 is built from 11 residues. CDR3 nucleotide sequence: TGTGCCAGCAGCTTGGGGACTGGAGCTTTCTTT. This sequence encodes CASSLGTGAFF.